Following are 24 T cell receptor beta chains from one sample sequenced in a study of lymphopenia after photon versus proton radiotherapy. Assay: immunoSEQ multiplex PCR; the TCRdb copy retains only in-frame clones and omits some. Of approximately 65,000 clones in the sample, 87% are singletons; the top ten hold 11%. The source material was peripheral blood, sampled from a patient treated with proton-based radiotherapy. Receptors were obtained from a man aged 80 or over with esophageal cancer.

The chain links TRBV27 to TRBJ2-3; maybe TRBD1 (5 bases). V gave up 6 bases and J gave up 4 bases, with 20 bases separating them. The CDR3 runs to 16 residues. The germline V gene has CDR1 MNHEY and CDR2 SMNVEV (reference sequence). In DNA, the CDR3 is TGTGCCAGCAGATTCTACCGGTCAGGGTTTGCAGATACGCAGTATTTT. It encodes CASRFYRSGFADTQYF.

In DNA, the CDR3 is TGTGCCAGCAGAACAGGGGGGGAAAATGGCTACACCTTC. Residues: CASRTGGENGYTF. The chain joins TRBV7-9 to TRBJ1-2; 8 bases match TRBD1. Germline CDR1 and CDR2: SEHNR and FQNEAQ (reference sequence). V gave up 6 bases and J gave up 6 bases; unmatched junction bases: 6. This CDR3 is built from 13 residues.

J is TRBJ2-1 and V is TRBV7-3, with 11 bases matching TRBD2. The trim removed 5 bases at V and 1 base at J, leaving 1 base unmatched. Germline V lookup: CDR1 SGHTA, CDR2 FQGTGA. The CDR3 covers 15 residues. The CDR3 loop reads CASSGTSGSYNEQFF. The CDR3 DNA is TGTGCCAGCAGCGGGACTAGCGGTTCCTACAATGAGCAGTTCTTC.

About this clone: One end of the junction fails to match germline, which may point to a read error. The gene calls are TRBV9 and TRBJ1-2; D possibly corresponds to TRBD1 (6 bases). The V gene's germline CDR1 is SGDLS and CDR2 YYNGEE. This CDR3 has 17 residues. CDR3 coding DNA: TGTGCCAGCAGCGGCGCGGGACACAATGCAAATAACTATGGCTACGCCTTC. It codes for CASSGAGHNANNYGYAF.

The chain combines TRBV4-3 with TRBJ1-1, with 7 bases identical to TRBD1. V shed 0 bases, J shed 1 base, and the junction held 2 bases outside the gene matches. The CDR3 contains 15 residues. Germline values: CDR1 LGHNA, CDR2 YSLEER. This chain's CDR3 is CASSQEDRENTEAFF. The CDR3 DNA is TGCGCCAGCAGCCAAGAAGACAGGGAGAACACTGAAGCTTTCTTT.

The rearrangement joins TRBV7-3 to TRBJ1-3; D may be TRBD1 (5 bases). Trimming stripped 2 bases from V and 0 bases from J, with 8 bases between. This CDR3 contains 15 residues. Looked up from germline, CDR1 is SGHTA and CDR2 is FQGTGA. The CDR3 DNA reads TGTGCCAGCAGCTTATCCGGGGGCTCTGGAAACACCATATATTTT. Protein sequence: CASSLSGGSGNTIYF. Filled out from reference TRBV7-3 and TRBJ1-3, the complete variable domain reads GAGVSQTPSNKVTEKGKYVELRCDPISGHTALYWYRQSLGQGPEFLIYFQGTGAADDSGLPNDRFFAVRPEGSVSTLKIQRTERGDSAVYLCASSLSGGSGNTIYFGEGSWLTVV.

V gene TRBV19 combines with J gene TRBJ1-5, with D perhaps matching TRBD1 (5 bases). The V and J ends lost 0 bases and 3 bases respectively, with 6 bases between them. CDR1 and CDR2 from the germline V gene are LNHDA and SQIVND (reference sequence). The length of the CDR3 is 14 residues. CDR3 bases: TGTGCCAGTAGTATAGAACAGGTCAATCAGCCCCAGCATTTT. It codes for CASSIEQVNQPQHF.

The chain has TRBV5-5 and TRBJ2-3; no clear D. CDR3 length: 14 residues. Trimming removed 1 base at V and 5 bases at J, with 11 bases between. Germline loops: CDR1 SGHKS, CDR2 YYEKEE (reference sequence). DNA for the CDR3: TGTGCCAGCAGCTTGTCACCCCCCGTAGATACGCAGTATTTT. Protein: CASSLSPPVDTQYF.

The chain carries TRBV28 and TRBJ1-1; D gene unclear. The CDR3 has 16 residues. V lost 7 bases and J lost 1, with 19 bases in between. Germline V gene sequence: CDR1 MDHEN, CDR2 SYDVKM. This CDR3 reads CASTFGDIRGNTEAFF. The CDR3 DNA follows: TGTGCCAGCACCTTTGGCGACATCCGAGGGAACACTGAAGCTTTCTTT.

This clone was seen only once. The CDR3 DNA is TGTGCTAGTGGTACGGGACAGGGGGTTAATGAGCAGTTCTTC. Translated: CASGTGQGVNEQFF. The rearrangement uses TRBV12-5 and TRBJ2-1; 11 bases line up with TRBD1. The V and J ends lost 5 bases and 7 bases, in that order; junction bases with no gene match: 4. Germline loops: CDR1 LGHNT, CDR2 FRNRAP. The CDR3 is made up of 14 amino acids.

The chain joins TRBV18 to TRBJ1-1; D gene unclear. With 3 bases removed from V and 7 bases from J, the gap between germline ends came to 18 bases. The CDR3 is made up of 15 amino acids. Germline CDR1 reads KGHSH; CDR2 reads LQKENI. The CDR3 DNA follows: TGTGCCAGCTCACCCCTGCTCCTAGAACATAGTGAAGCTTTCTTT. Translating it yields CASSPLLLEHSEAFF.

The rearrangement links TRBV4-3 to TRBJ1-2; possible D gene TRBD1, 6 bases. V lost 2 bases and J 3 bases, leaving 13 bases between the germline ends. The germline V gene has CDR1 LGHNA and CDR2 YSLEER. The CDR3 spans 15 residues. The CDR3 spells CASSQSPGEDYGYTF. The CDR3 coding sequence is TGCGCCAGCAGCCAATCTCCAGGGGAAGACTATGGCTACACCTTC.

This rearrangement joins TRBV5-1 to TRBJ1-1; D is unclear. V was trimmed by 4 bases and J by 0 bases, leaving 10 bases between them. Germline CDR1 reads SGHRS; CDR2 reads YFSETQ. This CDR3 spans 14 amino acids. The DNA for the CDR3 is TGCGCCAGCAGCCTTGGGGAGTTGAACACTGAAGCTTTCTTT. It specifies CASSLGELNTEAFF.

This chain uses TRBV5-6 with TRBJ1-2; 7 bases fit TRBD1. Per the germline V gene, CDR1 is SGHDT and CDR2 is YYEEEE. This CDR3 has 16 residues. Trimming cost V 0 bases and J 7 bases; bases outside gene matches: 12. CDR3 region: CASSLVASGGFSGYTF. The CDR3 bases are TGTGCCAGCAGCTTGGTTGCCTCAGGGGGATTCTCTGGCTACACCTTC.

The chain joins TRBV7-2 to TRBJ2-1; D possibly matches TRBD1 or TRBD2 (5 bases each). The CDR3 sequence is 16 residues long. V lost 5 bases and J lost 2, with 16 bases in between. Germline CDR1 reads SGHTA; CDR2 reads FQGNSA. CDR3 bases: TGTGCCAGCAGCCACTACTTCGGGGCAACCTACAATGAGCAGTTCTTC. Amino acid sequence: CASSHYFGATYNEQFF.

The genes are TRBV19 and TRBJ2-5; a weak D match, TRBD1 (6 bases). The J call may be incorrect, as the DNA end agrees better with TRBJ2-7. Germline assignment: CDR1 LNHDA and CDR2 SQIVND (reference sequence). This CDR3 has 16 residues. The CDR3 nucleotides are TGTGCCAGTAGTACCCAGGGGAAGGGAATGGGGTACGAGCAGTACTTC. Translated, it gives CASSTQGKGMGYEQYF.

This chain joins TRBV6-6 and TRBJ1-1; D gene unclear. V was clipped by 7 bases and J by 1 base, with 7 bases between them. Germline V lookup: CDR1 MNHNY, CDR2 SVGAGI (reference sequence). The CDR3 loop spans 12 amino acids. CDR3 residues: CASKGSNTEAFF. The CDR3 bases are TGTGCCAGCAAGGGATCGAACACTGAAGCTTTCTTT.

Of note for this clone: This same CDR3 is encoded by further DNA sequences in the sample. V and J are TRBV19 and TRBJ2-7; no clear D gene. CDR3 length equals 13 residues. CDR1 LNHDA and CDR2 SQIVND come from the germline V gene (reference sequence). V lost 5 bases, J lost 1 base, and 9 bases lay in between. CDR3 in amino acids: CASSLGFSYEQYF. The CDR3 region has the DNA TGTGCCAGTAGTCTCGGGTTTTCCTACGAGCAGTACTTC.

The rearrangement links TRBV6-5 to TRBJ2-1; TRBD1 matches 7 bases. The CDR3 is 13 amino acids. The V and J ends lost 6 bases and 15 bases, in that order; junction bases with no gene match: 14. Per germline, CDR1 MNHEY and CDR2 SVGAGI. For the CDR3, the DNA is TGTGCCAGCAGCTCTACCGGGACAGAACGTGGGTTCTTC. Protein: CASSSTGTERGFF.

The CDR3 spells CASSFGTRAKDTQYF. CDR3 sequence (DNA): TGTGCCAGCAGCTTCGGGACTAGAGCGAAAGATACGCAGTATTTT. The rearrangement uses TRBV7-9 and TRBJ2-3; 8 bases match TRBD2. Germline CDR1 reads SEHNR; CDR2 reads FQNEAQ (reference sequence). The CDR3 contains 15 residues. V shed 3 bases and J 5 bases; nucleotides not matched to a gene: 7. Full variable domain (outside the CDR3, taken from reference TRBV7-9 and TRBJ2-3): DTGVSQNPRHKITKRGQNVTFRCDPISEHNRLYWYRQTLGQGPEFLTYFQNEAQLEKSRLLSDRFSAERPKGSFSTLEIQRTEQGDSAMYLCASSFGTRAKDTQYFGPGTRLTVL.

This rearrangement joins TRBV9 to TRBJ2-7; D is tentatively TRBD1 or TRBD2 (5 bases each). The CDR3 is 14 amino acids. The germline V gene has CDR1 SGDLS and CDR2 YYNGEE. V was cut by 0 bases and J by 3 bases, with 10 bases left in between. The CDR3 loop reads CASSVGPGSYEQYF. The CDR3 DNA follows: TGTGCCAGCAGCGTAGGTCCAGGGAGCTACGAGCAGTACTTC.

CDR3 bases: TGTGCCAGCAGCTTAGAGGTCAGGGGAGATGAGACCCAGTACTTC. Its translation: CASSLEVRGDETQYF. V and J are TRBV11-2 and TRBJ2-5, with a possible D match to TRBD1 (6 bases). The CDR3 runs 15 residues. Trimming stripped 0 bases from V and 5 bases from J, with 13 bases between. From germline, CDR1 is SGHAT and CDR2 FQNNGV.

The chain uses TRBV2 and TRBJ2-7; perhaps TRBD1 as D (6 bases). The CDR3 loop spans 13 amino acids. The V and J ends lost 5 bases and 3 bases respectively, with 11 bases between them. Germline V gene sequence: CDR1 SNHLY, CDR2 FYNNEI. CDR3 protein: CASSTTGSYEQYF. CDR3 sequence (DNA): TGTGCCAGCAGTACTACAGGGAGCTACGAGCAGTACTTC.

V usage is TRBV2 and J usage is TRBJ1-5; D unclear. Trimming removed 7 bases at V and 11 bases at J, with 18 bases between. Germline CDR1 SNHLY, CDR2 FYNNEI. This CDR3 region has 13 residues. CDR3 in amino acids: CASNGQSRSAQHF. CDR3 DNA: TGTGCCAGCAACGGGCAAAGTAGATCGGCCCAGCATTTT.